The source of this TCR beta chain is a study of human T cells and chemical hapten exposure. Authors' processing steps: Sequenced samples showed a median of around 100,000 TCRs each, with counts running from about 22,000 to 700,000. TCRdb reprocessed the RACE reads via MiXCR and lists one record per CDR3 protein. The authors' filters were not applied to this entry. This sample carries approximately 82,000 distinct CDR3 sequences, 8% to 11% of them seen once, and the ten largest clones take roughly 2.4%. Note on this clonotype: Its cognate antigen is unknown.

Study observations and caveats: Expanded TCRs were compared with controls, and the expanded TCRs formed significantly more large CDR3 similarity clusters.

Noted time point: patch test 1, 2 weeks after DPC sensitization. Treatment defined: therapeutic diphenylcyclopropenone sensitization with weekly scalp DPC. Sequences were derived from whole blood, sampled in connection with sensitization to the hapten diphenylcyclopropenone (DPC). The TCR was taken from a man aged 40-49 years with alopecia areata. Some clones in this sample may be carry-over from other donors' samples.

CDR3: CSVPGRLAPHEQYF. The CDR3 DNA sequence: TGCAGCGTCCCAGGGCGGCTAGCGCCCCACGAGCAGTACTTC. The chain uses TRBV29-1 and TRBJ2-7; a weak D match, TRBD2 (6 bases). With 6 bases removed from V and 5 bases from J, the gap between germline ends came to 20 bases. The germline V gene encodes CDR1 SQVTM and CDR2 ANQGSEA. This CDR3 has 14 residues.